The rows below give T cell receptor beta chains drawn from one sample of a study of shared clonotypes between healthy human individuals. TCRdb keeps only in-frame clones here, not all; method: immunoSEQ multiplex PCR. The sample carries around 1.9 million clones, 85% to 95% recorded once. Sequencing was performed on naive CD8+ T cells from PBMCs. These receptors all stem from a young man in good health. Some clones in this sample may be carry-over from other donors' samples. Each CDR3 is given with its conserved first and last residue. D genes are given only for firm matches.

CDR3 length	V gene	J gene	D gene	CDR3 DNA	CDR3 protein
15	TRBV7-9	TRBJ2-1	NA	TGTGCCAGCAGCTTAGCGCAATCCAGGTACAATGAGCAGTTCTTC	CASSLAQSRYNEQFF
12	TRBV7-9	TRBJ2-3	NA	TGTGCCAGCAGCTTCGGAGAAGATACGCAGTATTTT	CASSFGEDTQYF
13	TRBV5-1	TRBJ2-7	NA	TGCGCCAGCGCAGAGACCGAGTCCTACGAGCAGTACTTC	CASAETESYEQYF
12	TRBV5-4	TRBJ1-1	NA	TGTGCCAGCAGCCCCGCGGGTAATGAAGCTTTCTTT	CASSPAGNEAFF
15	TRBV7-8	TRBJ1-5	NA	TGTGCCAGCAGCTTAGCGATGGGGCCGTATCAGCCCCAGCATTTT	CASSLAMGPYQPQHF
14	TRBV5-1	TRBJ1-2	NA	TGCGCCAGCAGTTTCTCCGGAAGAAACTATGGCTACACCTTC	CASSFSGRNYGYTF
18	TRBV5-1	TRBJ2-3	NA	TGCGCCAGCAGTCCGGCAGGGCGGCCCGCGGCTGGCACAGATACGCAGTATTTT	CASSPAGRPAAGTDTQYF
14	TRBV6-1	TRBJ1-1	NA	TGTGCCAGCAGTGTTTGGAGGCGGAACACTGAAGCTTTCTTT	CASSVWRRNTEAFF
11	TRBV5-4	TRBJ2-1	NA	TGTGCCAGCAGCTCCCCAAGCGAGCAGTTCTTC	CASSSPSEQFF
13	TRBV11-3	TRBJ1-1	NA	TGTGCCAGCAGCGAAGGACGTTACACTGAAGCTTTCTTT	CASSEGRYTEAFF
12	TRBV30	TRBJ1-2	NA	TGTGCCTGGAGCACACGGGGCTATGGCTACACCTTC	CAWSTRGYGYTF
16	TRBV6-1	TRBJ2-7	TRBD1	TGTGCCATCAGTGACCTTCACAGGGGCTATCCCCTCGAGCAGTACTTC	CAISDLHRGYPLEQYF
14	TRBV6-5	TRBJ1-1	NA	TGTGCCGGCAGTTTAGGACAGCTTAGAGCTGAAGCTTTCTTT	CAGSLGQLRAEAFF
17	TRBV5-1	TRBJ1-1	NA	TGCGCCAGCAGCCTCAGGGCCCCCGGGACGGTGAACACTGAAGCTTTCTTT	CASSLRAPGTVNTEAFF